This T cell receptor (beta chain) was sequenced during a study of OX40 agonist ivuxolimab in advanced cancers. This table comes from immunoSEQ multiplex PCR, and its TCRdb copy is limited to in-frame clones, with some not included. The sample includes 100,000 to 140,000 clones, approximately 90% of them seen just once. CDR1 and CDR2 from the germline V gene are LGHNA and YNFKEQ. CDR3 length: 13 residues. V was clipped by 3 bases and J by 5 bases, with 10 bases between them. The specimen was CD4+ or CD8+ T cells sorted from blood, collected in a trial of the OX40 agonist ivuxolimab. The sequence was obtained from an adult with an advanced solid tumor such as melanoma, head and neck, liver or kidney cancer. The chain uses TRBV4-2 and TRBJ1-1; D possibly corresponds to TRBD1 (5 bases). The CDR3 coding sequence is TGTGCCAGCAGCCAGGGGGTGGTGACTGAAGCTTTCTTT. Residues: CASSQGVVTEAFF.